This T cell receptor (beta chain) was captured by sequencing in a study of blood T cell repertoires in COVID-19. Study summary: Material from acute and convalescent COVID-19 was sourced from the United States, Italy and Spain.

Clinical history as reported by participants underpinned cohort assignment. Before being deemed recovered, Cohort 3 donors had two negative PCRs, clearance, or symptom resolution. Authors' methods: Reference gene primer amplification yielded estimated nucleated cell counts. Sequencing used immunoSEQ multiplex PCR; TCRdb keeps in-frame clones, though not all of them. That table furnishes V, J and clone size, whereas the DNA furnished D and trimming. The sample has under 200,000 clones; about 89% are singletons. V gave up 10 bases and J gave up 0 bases, with 7 bases separating them. This CDR3 contains 13 residues. Germline CDR1 is WSHSY and CDR2 is SAAADI.

This chain connects TRBV10-2 to TRBJ2-6; D remains unclear. The receptor was isolated from a woman aged 18 to 35 who had recovered from COVID-19. Source material: PBMCs or T cells enriched from blood (not recorded which). DNA for the CDR3: TGCGCCACCCGTAGCTCTGGGGCCAACGTCCTGACTTTC. Encoded protein: CATRSSGANVLTF.